Below, one TCR beta chain is given with its context. V lost 0 bases and J lost 2; bases outside the gene matches: 2. CDR3 length: 15 amino acids. Looked up from germline, CDR1 is SGDLS and CDR2 is YYNGEE. This sample is drawn from a study of CD8+ T cells in alopecia areata. Extraction of RNA preceded its reverse transcription into cDNA, which served as the sequencing template. TCRdb's copy holds only in-frame clones and misses some; the assay was immunoSEQ multiplex PCR. The table lists over 200,000 clones, approximately 52% of them singletons, with around 0.44% in the top ten. This sequence joins TRBV9 and TRBJ2-1; 7 bases line up with TRBD2. The receptor comes from a human donor with alopecia areata. Specimen: CD4+ T cells sorted from blood, collected at week 0. The CDR3 is CASSVGLAAYNEQFF. CDR3 nucleotide sequence: TGTGCCAGCAGCGTAGGTCTAGCGGCCTACAATGAGCAGTTCTTC.